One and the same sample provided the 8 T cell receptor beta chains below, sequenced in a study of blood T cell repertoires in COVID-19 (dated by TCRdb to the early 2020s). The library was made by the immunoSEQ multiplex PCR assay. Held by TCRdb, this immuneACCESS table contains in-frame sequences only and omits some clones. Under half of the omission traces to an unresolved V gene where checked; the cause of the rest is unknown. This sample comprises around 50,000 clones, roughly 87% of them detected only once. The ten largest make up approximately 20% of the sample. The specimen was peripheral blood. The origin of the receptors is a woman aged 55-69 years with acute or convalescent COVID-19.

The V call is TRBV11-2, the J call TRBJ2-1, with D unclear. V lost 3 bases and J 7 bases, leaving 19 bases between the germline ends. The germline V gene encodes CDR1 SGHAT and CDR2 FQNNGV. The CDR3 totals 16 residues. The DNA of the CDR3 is TGTGCCAGCAGCTTTGCCCCACTCCCGAGAGCTAATGAGCAGTTCTTC. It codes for CASSFAPLPRANEQFF.

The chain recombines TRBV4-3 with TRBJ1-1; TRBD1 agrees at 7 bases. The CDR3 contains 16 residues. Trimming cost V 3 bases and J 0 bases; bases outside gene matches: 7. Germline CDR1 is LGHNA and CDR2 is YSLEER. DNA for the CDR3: TGCGCCAGCAGCCAGTACACAGGGGACTTGAACACTGAAGCTTTCTTT. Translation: CASSQYTGDLNTEAFF.

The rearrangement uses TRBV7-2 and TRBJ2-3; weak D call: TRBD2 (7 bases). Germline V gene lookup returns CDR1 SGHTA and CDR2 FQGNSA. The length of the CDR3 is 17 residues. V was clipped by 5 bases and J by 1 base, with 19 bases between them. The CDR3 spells CASSPRARGGGTDTQYF. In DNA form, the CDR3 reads TGTGCCAGCAGCCCAAGGGCTAGGGGGGGCGGCACAGATACGCAGTATTTT.

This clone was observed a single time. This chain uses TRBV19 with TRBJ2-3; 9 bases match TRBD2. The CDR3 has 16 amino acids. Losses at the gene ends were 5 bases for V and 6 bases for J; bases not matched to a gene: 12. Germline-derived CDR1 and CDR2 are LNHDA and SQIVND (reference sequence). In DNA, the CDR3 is TGTGCCAGTAGTCCCGCGGGCGGGGGGGCCCTGGATACGCAGTATTTT. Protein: CASSPAGGGALDTQYF.

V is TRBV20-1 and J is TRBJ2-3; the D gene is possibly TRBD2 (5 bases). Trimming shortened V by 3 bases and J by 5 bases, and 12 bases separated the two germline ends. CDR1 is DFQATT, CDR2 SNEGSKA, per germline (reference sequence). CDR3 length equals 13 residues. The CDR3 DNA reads TGCAGTGCTAGTGCTAGCTCGATAGATACGCAGTATTTT. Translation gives CSASASSIDTQYF.

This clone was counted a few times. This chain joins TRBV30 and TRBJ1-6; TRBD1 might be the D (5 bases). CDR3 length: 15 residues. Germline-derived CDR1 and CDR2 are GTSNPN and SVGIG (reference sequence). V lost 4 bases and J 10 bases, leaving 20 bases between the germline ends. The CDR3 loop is CAWTQTTGLTSPLHF. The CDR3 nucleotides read TGTGCCTGGACCCAAACAACAGGTCTTACCTCACCCCTCCACTTT.

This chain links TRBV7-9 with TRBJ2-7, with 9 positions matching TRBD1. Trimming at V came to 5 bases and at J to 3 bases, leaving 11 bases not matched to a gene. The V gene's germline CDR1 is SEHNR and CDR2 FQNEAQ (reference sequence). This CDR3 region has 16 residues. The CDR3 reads CASSNPDRGTNYEQYF. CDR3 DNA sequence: TGTGCCAGCAGCAACCCCGACAGGGGGACAAACTACGAGCAGTACTTC. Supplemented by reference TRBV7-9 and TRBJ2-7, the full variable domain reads DTGVSQNPRHKITKRGQNVTFRCDPISEHNRLYWYRQTLGQGPEFLTYFQNEAQLEKSRLLSDRFSAERPKGSFSTLEIQRTEQGDSAMYLCASSNPDRGTNYEQYFGPGTRLTVT.

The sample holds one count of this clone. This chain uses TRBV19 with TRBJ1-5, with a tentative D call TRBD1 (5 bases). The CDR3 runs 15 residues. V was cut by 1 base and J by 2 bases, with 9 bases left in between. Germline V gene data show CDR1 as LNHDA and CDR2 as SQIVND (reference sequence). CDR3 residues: CASSIGQGGNQPQHF. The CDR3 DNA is TGTGCCAGTAGTATAGGTCAGGGCGGCAATCAGCCCCAGCATTTT.